The source of this T cell receptor beta chain is a study of blood T cell repertoires in COVID-19 (dated by TCRdb to about 2020). Context from the whole study: Collaborator samples came from the United States, Italy and Spain and covered acute and convalescent phases of COVID-19. The prospective study material was composed of cDNA or gDNA derived from T cells, B-cell-depleted T cells, or PBMCs. Deeply sampled blood TCRbeta repertoires from subjects exposed to, actively infected with, or recovered from COVID-19 were included in the dataset. The repertoires were released in a freely available public database intended as a resource for research on the immune response to SARS-CoV-2. The samples were drawn from two sources: the first 160 participants of the ongoing ImmuneRACE study, and 1,000 to 1,500 subjects contributed by 6 global collaborators. Sample metadata almost always included a de-identified subject ID, COVID-19 status, age in years and sex. Where available, HLA class I and class II types were taken from metadata supplied by the sample provider and were not determined by assay-based typing. What the work shows at the level of the full study, not this receptor alone: Clinical and demographic metadata were provided uncurated, with the amount varying by source and participant.

Comment on this clone: The antigen it binds to is not known. The record has no base qualities; no much larger clone is one base away.

Participants in the prospective study were enrolled through a virtual design, were aged roughly 18 to 100 years, and lived in roughly 24 United States geographic areas. In the prospective study, participants were assigned to cohorts based on the clinical history participants reported in a screening survey and a study questionnaire. A participant counted as exposed if, within 2 weeks of entering the study, that participant had been in contact with someone who had a PCR-confirmed or clinician-diagnosed COVID-19 case. Mobile phlebotomists in the prospective study collected whole blood, serum and a nasopharyngeal or oropharyngeal swab from every participant. Additional blood draws and questionnaires over an approximately two-month period could optionally be provided by prospective study participants. Before DNA extraction, blood samples from the prospective study were shipped at room temperature or frozen.

TCRbeta CDR3 regions were amplified from genomic DNA using the immunoSEQ Assay, a bias-controlled multiplex PCR. As for the authors' bioinformatics: Nucleated cell counts per sample were estimated from amplification of reference gene primers within the assay. Sequence reads were collapsed and filtered to measure the absolute abundance of every unique TCRbeta CDR3 rearrangement. For each sample, productive Simpson clonality was calculated by taking the square root of Simpson's diversity index across productive rearrangements. TCRdb re-hosts the immuneACCESS table, in-frame sequences only. Its copies lack some clones; in the studies checked, an unresolved V gene accounts for under half of them, and the cause for the rest is not known. The DNA gave D and trimming, while V, J and clone size come from that table. The sample contains around 200,000 clones, about 88% of them found a single time. Of the sample, approximately 4.8% is held by the ten largest clones.

The source material was PBMCs or T cells enriched from blood (not recorded which). The sequence derives from a woman under 40 who had been exposed to COVID-19.

The CDR3 region: CATSQGSTETQYF. DNA sequence: TGTGCCACCAGTCAGGGCTCCACCGAGACCCAGTACTTC. The chain is made from TRBV24-1 and TRBJ2-5; matching of 5 bases hints at TRBD1 as the D gene. The CDR3 holds 13 amino acids from the cysteine to the phenylalanine. Solely the CDR3 DNA is kept, with 39 bases framed from the first base. The germline V gene supplies CDR1 KGHDR and CDR2 SFDVKD. Between the V and J ends, shortened by 6 bases and 5 bases respectively, the junction contains 12 bases.